The 30 T cell receptor beta chains listed next were all sequenced from one sample in a study of beta chain features in type 1 diabetes. The authors reverse transcribed all of the isolated RNA, so sequencing captured expressed TCRB transcripts. TCRdb's table, derived via immunoSEQ multiplex PCR, lists solely in-frame clones and lacks some. The sample includes under 450,000 clones, around 14% of them seen just once. Sequenced: naive CD4+ T cells from blood. The receptors shown here come from a young man in good health.

This chain connects TRBV19 to TRBJ2-3, with D perhaps TRBD1 (5 bases). The germline V and J ends were trimmed by 6 bases and 2 bases, with 12 bases remaining between them. This CDR3 is built from 14 residues. Germline CDR1 and CDR2: LNHDA and SQIVND (reference sequence). The CDR3: CASSRVRITDTQYF. DNA for the CDR3: TGTGCCAGTAGCAGGGTTCGAATCACAGATACGCAGTATTTT.

This clone has more than one count but fewer than ten. CDR3 in DNA: TGTGCCAGCGTAAGCGCAGATACGCAGTATTTT. Amino acids: CASVSADTQYF. The V and J genes are TRBV13 and TRBJ2-3; no definite D call. This CDR3 has 11 residues. The V end lost 8 bases, the J end lost 4 bases, and 7 bases lay between the germline ends. The germline CDR1 and CDR2 sequences are PRHDT and FYEKMQ (reference sequence). The variable domain in full, completed from reference TRBV13 and TRBJ2-3, reads AAGVIQSPRHLIKEKRETATLKCYPIPRHDTVYWYQQGPGQDPQFLISFYEKMQSDKGSIPDRFSAQQFSDYHSELNMSSLELGDSALYFCASVSADTQYFGPGTRLTVL.

A note on this clone: The same CDR3 also results from other DNA sequences found in this sample. This sequence joins TRBV5-4 and TRBJ2-6, with TRBD2 as a possible D gene (5 bases). Germline-derived CDR1 and CDR2 are SGHNT and YYREEE (reference sequence). The CDR3 extends over 15 amino acids. V shed 4 bases and J shed 2 bases, with 10 bases lying between them. CDR3 protein: CASSLRGAGANVLTF. For the CDR3, the DNA is TGTGCCAGCAGCCTTCGGGGTGCTGGGGCCAACGTCCTGACTTTC. The whole variable domain, remainder taken from reference TRBV5-4 and TRBJ2-6, is ETGVTQSPTHLIKTRGQQVTLRCSSQSGHNTVSWYQQALGQGPQFIFQYYREEENGRGNFPPRFSGLQFPNYSSELNVNALELDDSALYLCASSLRGAGANVLTFGAGSRLTVL.

The chain employs TRBV5-4 and TRBJ2-2; D perhaps matches TRBD2 (6 bases). The CDR3 is 15 residues long. Germline V gives CDR1 SGHNT, CDR2 YYREEE (reference sequence). The V end was cut by 3 bases, the J end by 9 bases, with 18 bases between. Here the CDR3 DNA reads TGTGCCAGCAGCTATTCGATGGAGGGCGGGCGGGAGCTGTTTTTT. Translated: CASSYSMEGGRELFF.

The V call is TRBV2, the J call TRBJ1-3; D is ambiguous. From germline, CDR1 is SNHLY and CDR2 FYNNEI. The CDR3 is 13 residues long. The ends were cut back, 4 bases at V and 4 bases at J, with 8 bases in the middle. The CDR3 is CASSARHGNTIYF. The CDR3 DNA is TGTGCCAGCAGTGCCAGGCACGGAAACACCATATATTTT.

V is TRBV29-1 and J is TRBJ2-1; the match to TRBD1 covers 8 bases. The germline CDR1 and CDR2 sequences are SQVTM and ANQGSEA. There are 16 residues in the CDR3. With V trimmed by 1 base and J by 5 bases, 10 bases remained unmatched. CDR3 loop: CSVEGTLDRADNEQFF. CDR3 coding DNA: TGCAGCGTTGAAGGGACTTTGGACAGGGCGGACAATGAGCAGTTCTTC.

The rearrangement uses TRBV6-5 and TRBJ2-7; TRBD1 agrees at 7 bases. CDR3 size: 14 residues. Germline CDR1 and CDR2: MNHEY and SVGAGI. J was trimmed by 2 bases and V by 5 bases; bases with no gene match: 6. CDR3 residues: CASSRQGKAYEQYF. DNA of the CDR3: TGTGCCAGCAGTAGACAGGGAAAGGCCTACGAGCAGTACTTC.

The rearrangement joins TRBV6-1 to TRBJ2-1; D is perhaps TRBD1 (6 bases). V was shortened by 8 bases and J by 7 bases, with 21 bases between the two germline ends. The length of the CDR3 is 15 residues. The germline gives CDR1 MNHNS, CDR2 SASEGT. The CDR3 region is CASVRVNRAPNEQFF. In DNA, the CDR3 is TGTGCCAGCGTACGAGTGAACAGGGCACCTAATGAGCAGTTCTTC.

This clone was counted only a few times. This chain uses TRBV18 with TRBJ2-1, with 10 bases identical to TRBD2. Germline V gives CDR1 KGHSH, CDR2 LQKENI. The CDR3 loop spans 17 amino acids. After removal of 1 base from V and 0 bases from J, the junction contained 3 bases not matched to a gene. The CDR3 protein is CASSPRLAGDSYNEQFF. CDR3 DNA: TGTGCCAGCTCACCACGTCTAGCGGGGGACTCCTACAATGAGCAGTTCTTC.

The chain joins TRBV25-1 to TRBJ1-2; unclear D gene. V gave up 3 bases and J gave up 8 bases, with 16 bases separating them. This CDR3 spans 14 amino acids. CDR1 MGHDK and CDR2 SYGVNS come from the germline V gene. The CDR3 nucleotides are TGTGCCAGCAGTGAGGGTTTTGAGTCGGGAGGCTACACCTTC. Protein product: CASSEGFESGGYTF.

The genes are TRBV6-5 and TRBJ2-3, with D possibly matching TRBD1 (5 bases). Germline V gene lookup returns CDR1 MNHEY and CDR2 SVGAGI. V was shortened by 2 bases and J by 3 bases, with 12 bases between the two germline ends. The CDR3 totals 15 residues. CDR3 sequence: CASSYRGAPTDTQYF. CDR3 bases: TGTGCCAGCAGTTACCGTGGGGCGCCGACAGATACGCAGTATTTT.

The rearrangement links TRBV14 to TRBJ2-3; D may match TRBD1 or TRBD2 (5 bases each). Germline values: CDR1 SGHDN, CDR2 FVKESK. V was cut by 1 base and J by 13 bases, with 15 bases left in between. The CDR3 has 13 residues. The CDR3 is CASSQASGRVKYF. In DNA, the CDR3 is TGTGCCAGCAGCCAAGCTTCGGGACGGGTGAAGTATTTT.

This clone was recorded a few times. The chain carries TRBV7-9 and TRBJ1-6; the D gene is possibly TRBD1 (6 bases). Germline V gene data show CDR1 as SEHNR and CDR2 as FQNEAQ (reference sequence). The CDR3 runs to 15 residues. V was trimmed by 3 bases and J by 9 bases, leaving 15 bases between them. This CDR3 reads CASSFLGDTGSPLHF. The CDR3 nucleotides read TGTGCCAGCAGCTTCCTCGGGGACACCGGTTCACCCCTCCACTTT.

In DNA, the CDR3 is TGCGCCAGCAGCGTCGGGACTAGCGGGTTGGAGACCCAGTACTTC. This encodes CASSVGTSGLETQYF. The chain uses TRBV5-1 and TRBJ2-5, with 12 bases identical to TRBD2. This CDR3 contains 15 residues. With 4 bases clipped from V and 5 bases from J, the junction kept 6 bases outside the gene matches. Germline-derived CDR1 and CDR2 are SGHRS and YFSETQ.

The chain carries TRBV29-1 and TRBJ2-5; the D gene is possibly TRBD2 (5 bases). V lost 3 bases and J lost 5, with 13 bases in between. The CDR3 covers 13 residues. Germline loops: CDR1 SQVTM, CDR2 ANQGSEA. The CDR3 nucleotides read TGCAGCGTTGAGGAGAGGGAAAGGGAGACCCAGTACTTC. Protein product: CSVEERERETQYF.

As to this clone: Other nucleotide sequences from this sample produce the same CDR3. This chain links TRBV30 with TRBJ2-3; 10 nucleotides agree with TRBD2. Germline V gives CDR1 GTSNPN, CDR2 SVGIG (reference sequence). The CDR3 sequence is 14 residues long. Trimming took 2 bases from V and 4 from J; bases not matched to a gene: 3. In DNA, the CDR3 is TGTGCCTGGAGTAGCGGGAGGGGCGCAGATACGCAGTATTTT. Its translation: CAWSSGRGADTQYF.

This clone was seen a few times. V usage is TRBV7-3 and J usage is TRBJ2-2; the D gene is possibly TRBD2 (6 bases). Trimming cost V 0 bases and J 4 bases, with 12 bases left between them. The CDR3 extends over 16 amino acids. CDR1 is SGHTA and CDR2 is FQGTGA in the germline V gene. For the CDR3, the DNA is TGTGCCAGCAGCTTAACCCCCGCGGGAATCACCGGGGAGCTGTTTTTT. This codes for CASSLTPAGITGELFF.

This chain uses TRBV4-3 with TRBJ2-6; 7 bases line up with TRBD1. V lost 1 base and J lost 3; bases outside the gene matches: 3. Germline-derived CDR1 and CDR2 are LGHNA and YSLEER. CDR3 length: 16 residues. Here the CDR3 reads CASSQGGGDGANVLTF. The CDR3 coding sequence is TGCGCCAGCAGCCAAGGAGGGGGCGATGGGGCCAACGTCCTGACTTTC.

V usage is TRBV25-1 and J usage is TRBJ2-3; tentative D call: TRBD2 (7 bases). This CDR3 spans 14 amino acids. CDR1 is MGHDK and CDR2 is SYGVNS in the germline V gene. V was clipped by 7 bases and J by 2 bases, with 13 bases between them. CDR3 DNA: TGTGCCAGCACCGGGGGGCGGTACACAGATACGCAGTATTTT. Its protein is CASTGGRYTDTQYF.

This clone was picked up a small number of times. Germline and junction disagree at one end, which may indicate a read error. V gene TRBV7-9 combines with J gene TRBJ2-5; 9 bases align to TRBD2. The CDR3 runs to 13 residues. Germline V gene sequence: CDR1 SEHNR, CDR2 FQNEAQ (reference sequence). CDR3 region: CASGTSLGESQYF. In DNA form, the CDR3 reads TGTGCCAGCGGGACTAGCTTGGGGGAGAGCCAGTACTTC.

This clone has just a few counts. The chain uses TRBV4-1 and TRBJ2-4; D possibly uses TRBD1 or TRBD2 (5 bases each). Germline V gene sequence: CDR1 MGHRA, CDR2 YSYEKL. V shed 1 base and J shed 4 bases, with 14 bases lying between them. The CDR3 is 16 residues long. CDR3 bases: TGCGCCAGCAGCCAAGTCCCATCGGGGCTGAAAAACATTCAGTACTTC. It specifies CASSQVPSGLKNIQYF.

V usage is TRBV10-3 and J usage is TRBJ2-7, with 8 bases matching TRBD2. Per germline, CDR1 ENHRY and CDR2 SYGVKD. Trimming took 10 bases from V and 3 from J; bases not matched to a gene: 8. This CDR3 has 13 residues. This CDR3 reads CATGGSGGYEQYF. CDR3 DNA sequence: TGTGCCACCGGGGGCAGCGGGGGCTACGAGCAGTACTTC.

The chain joins TRBV9 to TRBJ2-1; 10 bases agree with TRBD1. Germline V lookup: CDR1 SGDLS, CDR2 YYNGEE. CDR3 size: 20 residues. The trim removed 1 base at V and 0 bases at J, leaving 13 bases unmatched. The CDR3 DNA reads as TGTGCCAGCAGCGTACTTACAGGGACAGGGGCCTCGAGCTCCTACAATGAGCAGTTCTTC. Translation gives CASSVLTGTGASSSYNEQFF. The complete variable domain, with remaining parts taken from reference TRBV9 and TRBJ2-1, reads DSGVTQTPKHLITATGQRVTLRCSPRSGDLSVYWYQQSLDQGLQFLIQYYNGEERAKGNILERFSAQQFPDLHSELNLSSLELGDSALYFCASSVLTGTGASSSYNEQFFGPGTRLTVL.

This clone appeared a few times. The chain joins TRBV4-1 to TRBJ2-1, with D unresolved. V lost 0 bases and J lost 4, with 13 bases in between. CDR1 and CDR2 (germline): MGHRA, YSYEKL. The length of the CDR3 is 16 residues. The CDR3: CASSQDTRPSYNEQFF. The CDR3 region has the DNA TGCGCCAGCAGCCAAGATACTCGGCCTAGTTACAATGAGCAGTTCTTC.

In its sample, this clone was seen many times. The rearrangement links TRBV7-6 to TRBJ2-3; no reliable D call. The CDR3 loop spans 14 amino acids. V lost 0 bases, J lost 0 bases, and 4 bases lay in between. Germline values: CDR1 SGHVS, CDR2 FNYEAQ. CDR3 in DNA: TGTGCCAGCAGCTTAGCGGGAAGCACAGATACGCAGTATTTT. Its protein product is CASSLAGSTDTQYF.

This chain links TRBV7-3 with TRBJ2-2, with 9 bases matching TRBD2. With V trimmed by 4 bases and J by 2 bases, 2 bases remained unmatched. Per germline, CDR1 SGHTA and CDR2 FQGTGA. This CDR3 contains 15 residues. CDR3 sequence reads: CASSSSGANTGELFF. CDR3 bases: TGTGCCAGCAGCTCTAGCGGGGCTAACACCGGGGAGCTGTTTTTT.

This clone has more than one count but fewer than ten. This sample includes further DNA sequences coding for the same CDR3. The chain combines TRBV5-4 with TRBJ2-1; 7 bases fit TRBD2. Trimming removed 2 bases from V and 0 bases from J; junction bases left unmatched: 5. This CDR3 is 16 amino acids long. CDR1 and CDR2 from the germline V gene are SGHNT and YYREEE (reference sequence). CDR3 DNA sequence: TGTGCCAGCAGCTTAGCCGGGGGGAGCTCCTACAATGAGCAGTTCTTC. It specifies CASSLAGGSSYNEQFF.

This clone has more than one count but fewer than ten. The J gene is TRBJ2-1, the V gene TRBV4-3; TRBD2 is a possible D gene (6 bases). CDR1 LGHNA and CDR2 YSLEER come from the germline V gene. The length of the CDR3 is 17 residues. With 0 bases removed from V and 0 bases from J, the gap between germline ends came to 12 bases. The CDR3 DNA reads as TGCGCCAGCAGCCAAGAAGCGGCTAGCGCCTCCTACAATGAGCAGTTCTTC. Its translation: CASSQEAASASYNEQFF.

The genes are TRBV9 and TRBJ1-2; D is ambiguous. The V gene lost 3 bases and the J gene lost 3 bases, with 9 bases spanning the gap. Germline lookup yields CDR1 SGDLS and CDR2 YYNGEE. The CDR3 loop spans 13 amino acids. The CDR3 coding sequence is TGTGCCAGCAGCGCACGAGGTCACTATGGCTACACCTTC. It is translated as CASSARGHYGYTF.

CDR3 amino acids: CASSEGVNSGANVLTF. Written as DNA, the CDR3 is TGCGCCAGCAGCGAGGGAGTAAACTCTGGGGCCAACGTCCTGACTTTC. The J gene is TRBJ2-6, the V gene TRBV5-1; TRBD2 might be the D (5 bases). Between the trimmed V and J ends, which lost 4 bases and 0 bases, there was a span of 11 bases. Germline V gene sequence: CDR1 SGHRS, CDR2 YFSETQ. The CDR3 is 16 residues long.